The 19 T cell receptor beta chains given below trace back to one sample, sequenced in a study of blood T cell repertoires in COVID-19. Generated by immunoSEQ multiplex PCR, the TCRdb table keeps only in-frame clones and is missing some. The sample consists of roughly 150,000 clones, roughly 80% of them appearing once. Sequencing was done on a sample of PBMCs or T cells enriched from blood (not recorded which). These receptor sequences come from a woman in her thirties or forties with acute COVID-19.

This sequence joins TRBV6-5 and TRBJ2-3, with 8 bases matching TRBD2. The CDR3 sequence is 13 residues long. V gave up 7 bases and J gave up 3 bases; unmatched junction bases: 3. The V gene's germline CDR1 is MNHEY and CDR2 SVGAGI. The CDR3 protein is CASMASGTDTQYF. Here the CDR3 DNA reads TGTGCCAGCATGGCTAGCGGGACAGATACGCAGTATTTT.

In this sample, this clone turned up a few times. The rearrangement joins TRBV20-1 to TRBJ1-2; tentatively, D is TRBD1 (5 bases). CDR3 size: 9 residues. The germline gives CDR1 DFQATT, CDR2 SNEGSKA (reference sequence). As DNA, the CDR3 is TGCTTAAGGGGCTATGGCTACACCTTC. As protein: CLRGYGYTF.

This clone was seen repeatedly, ten times or more. V is TRBV3-1 (or the pseudogene TRBV3-2) and J is TRBJ2-1; no firm D call. This CDR3 comprises 15 residues. Deletions cut 0 bases from V and 3 bases from J, with 9 bases between. The germline gives CDR1 LGHDT, CDR2 YNNKEL (reference sequence). The DNA of the CDR3 is TGTGCCAGCAGCCAAGATTTATTGAGCTACAATGAGCAGTTCTTC. Its protein is CASSQDLLSYNEQFF.

This clone has more than one count but fewer than ten. V gene TRBV12-3 or TRBV12-4 combines with J gene TRBJ2-7, with D possibly being TRBD2 (5 bases). The CDR3 covers 13 residues. V shed 11 bases and J shed 7 bases, with 21 bases lying between them. This chain's CDR3 is CASSLGPAWEQYF. Written as DNA, the CDR3 is TGTGCCTCATCACTAGGACCGGCGTGGGAGCAGTACTTC.

To note about this clone: Other DNA variants within this sample encode the same CDR3. CDR3 residues: CASSLDRNTEAFF. CDR3 nucleotides: TGTGCCAGCAGCTTAGACAGAAACACTGAAGCTTTCTTT. The gene calls are TRBV7-9 and TRBJ1-1; D gene unclear. V lost 1 base, J lost 2 bases, and 5 bases lay in between. The germline V gene encodes CDR1 SEHNR and CDR2 FQNEAQ (reference sequence). CDR3 length equals 13 residues. The variable domain in full, completed from reference TRBV7-9 and TRBJ1-1, reads DTGVSQNPRHKITKRGQNVTFRCDPISEHNRLYWYRQTLGQGPEFLTYFQNEAQLEKSRLLSDRFSAERPKGSFSTLEIQRTEQGDSAMYLCASSLDRNTEAFFGQGTRLTVV.

The chain uses TRBV10-3 and TRBJ1-2; 7 nucleotides match TRBD1. This CDR3 spans 13 amino acids. J lost 4 bases, V lost 4 bases, and 3 bases had no gene match. Germline loops: CDR1 ENHRY, CDR2 SYGVKD. Here the CDR3 DNA reads TGTGCCATCAGTGGAGGACAGGTCTATGGCTACACCTTC. Protein sequence: CAISGGQVYGYTF.

Only a few counts were recorded for this clone. The V call is TRBV4-2, the J call TRBJ2-1, with D maybe TRBD2 (6 bases). The CDR3 runs to 15 residues. Trimming shortened V by 4 bases and J by 6 bases, and 16 bases separated the two germline ends. Per the germline V gene, CDR1 is LGHNA and CDR2 is YNFKEQ. For the CDR3, the DNA is TGTGCCAGCAGCCGAGAAGCCGGGACTCCCAATGAGCAGTTCTTC. This sequence encodes CASSREAGTPNEQFF.

This clone has only one observation. This chain uses TRBV7-3 with TRBJ2-1, with 7 bases that match TRBD2. The CDR3 is 14 amino acids. Germline assignment: CDR1 SGHTA and CDR2 FQGTGA. V trimming: 2 bases; J trimming: 4 bases; junction bases outside the gene matches: 2. CDR3 nucleotide sequence: TGTGCCAGCAGCTTAGCGGGAGCGTACAATGAGCAGTTCTTC. This codes for CASSLAGAYNEQFF.

V and J are TRBV6-1 and TRBJ2-7, with TRBD1 matching 7 bases. The J segment lost 2 bases and the V segment lost 0 bases, leaving 4 bases of the junction unmatched. CDR3 length: 15 residues. The germline V gene has CDR1 MNHNS and CDR2 SASEGT. The CDR3 bases are TGTGCCAGCAGTGAAGCGGTTGACAGGGCCTACGAGCAGTACTTC. Protein sequence: CASSEAVDRAYEQYF.

The chain combines TRBV5-1 with TRBJ2-2, with D possibly TRBD2 on 6 matching bases. The germline V gene has CDR1 SGHRS and CDR2 YFSETQ. Trimming cost V 0 bases and J 5 bases, with 11 bases left between them. CDR3 size: 15 residues. The CDR3 bases are TGCGCCAGCAGCTTGGGGTTCGGGAGTACCGGGGAGCTGTTTTTT. It codes for CASSLGFGSTGELFF.

J is TRBJ2-1 and V is TRBV10-1; 11 nucleotides match TRBD2. CDR1 is WNHNN and CDR2 is SYGVQD in the germline V gene (reference sequence). This CDR3 has 15 residues. The V gene end was trimmed by 3 bases and the J gene end by 3 bases; junction bases not matched to a gene: 1. The CDR3 DNA reads TGCGCCAGCAGTGAAGGGACTAGCGGCTACAATGAGCAGTTCTTC. Its protein is CASSEGTSGYNEQFF.

The J gene is TRBJ2-5, the V gene TRBV24-1, with 7 bases lining up with TRBD2. CDR3 length: 13 amino acids. Germline lookup yields CDR1 KGHDR and CDR2 SFDVKD. V was pared by 4 bases and J by 5 bases, with 3 bases of the junction left unmatched. CDR3: CATSDPGRETQYF. CDR3 bases: TGTGCCACCAGTGACCCCGGGAGGGAGACCCAGTACTTC.

The chain carries TRBV4-2 and TRBJ2-1; the match to TRBD2 covers 9 bases. CDR1 is LGHNA, CDR2 YNFKEQ, per germline. J was trimmed by 7 bases and V by 4 bases; bases with no gene match: 8. The CDR3 has 15 residues. The CDR3 protein is CASSPGTSSSNEQFF. The CDR3 coding sequence is TGTGCCAGCAGCCCCGGGACTAGCTCGTCTAATGAGCAGTTCTTC.

This chain links TRBV18 with TRBJ1-5, with D possibly being TRBD1 (5 bases). The CDR3 consists of 14 residues. Trimming took off 1 base at V and 1 base at J, with 5 bases between the two ends. CDR1 is KGHSH, CDR2 LQKENI, per germline. In DNA, the CDR3 is TGTGCCAGCTCACCACAGGGGAGCAATCAGCCCCAGCATTTT. This translates into CASSPQGSNQPQHF. The full variable domain, in which reference TRBV18 and TRBJ1-5 provide the parts outside the CDR3, is NAGVMQNPRHLVRRRGQEARLRCSPMKGHSHVYWYRQLPEEGLKFMVYLQKENIIDESGMPKERFSAEFPKEGPSILRIQQVVRGDSAAYFCASSPQGSNQPQHFGDGTRLSIL.

The chain employs TRBV6-5 and TRBJ2-7, with 8 positions matching TRBD1. The CDR3 covers 13 residues. The V and J ends lost 8 bases and 4 bases, in that order; junction bases with no gene match: 7. In germline, CDR1 is MNHEY, CDR2 SVGAGI. CDR3 DNA: TGTGCCAGCGGGCGGACAGGGCTATACGAGCAGTACTTC. It encodes CASGRTGLYEQYF.

This clone was observed a few times. The genes are TRBV11-3 and TRBJ2-1, with 7 positions matching TRBD2. Germline CDR1 reads SGHNT; CDR2 reads YENEEA. The CDR3 contains 16 residues. J was trimmed by 8 bases and V by 0 bases; bases with no gene match: 10. The CDR3 coding sequence is TGTGCCAGCAGCTTAGATGCTGGCCGGGAGGTCCATGAGCAGTTCTTC. Residues: CASSLDAGREVHEQFF.

The chain uses TRBV19 and TRBJ1-5; weak D call: TRBD1 (5 bases). The CDR3 sequence is 16 residues long. Trimming took 2 bases from V and 0 from J, leaving 11 bases between them. In germline, CDR1 is LNHDA, CDR2 SQIVND (reference sequence). CDR3 DNA sequence: TGTGCCAGTAGTATATGGGGGGAAGATAGCAATCAGCCCCAGCATTTT. This gives the protein CASSIWGEDSNQPQHF.

The chain joins TRBV9 to TRBJ2-6; 9 bases align to TRBD1. This CDR3 has 19 amino acids. The germline V gene encodes CDR1 SGDLS and CDR2 YYNGEE. V lost 1 base, J lost 1 base, and 9 bases stayed unmatched. Written as DNA, the CDR3 is TGTGCCAGCAGCGTACAACAGGGGGCCCCGGTGTCTGGGGCCAACGTCCTGACTTTC. Its protein product is CASSVQQGAPVSGANVLTF.

The chain employs TRBV6-1 and TRBJ2-1, with 8 nucleotides matching TRBD2. This CDR3 is 16 amino acids long. With V trimmed by 3 bases and J by 0 bases, 4 bases remained unmatched. CDR1 is MNHNS and CDR2 is SASEGT in the germline V gene. The CDR3 region is CASSEPGGGSYNEQFF. CDR3 DNA: TGTGCCAGCAGTGAGCCGGGGGGGGGCTCCTACAATGAGCAGTTCTTC.